This T cell receptor beta chain was obtained from a study of cytomegalovirus exposure and HLA in healthy donors. PCR used 60 Vbeta primers and 13 Jbeta primers. TCRdb's copy holds only in-frame clones and misses some; the assay was immunoSEQ multiplex PCR. In the table there are roughly 190,000 clones, 70% to 80% of which are singletons. V lost 5 bases, J lost 2 bases, and 9 bases stayed unmatched. Germline V CDR1 and CDR2: SGHVS, FNYEAQ. This CDR3 region has 17 residues. The sample was PBMCs. The chain employs TRBV7-6 and TRBJ2-1; TRBD2 aligns across 10 bases. The TCR comes from a woman aged 50 to 60 in good health and CMV-seronegative. The CDR3 here is CASSADLAGATYNEQFF. The CDR3 nucleotides read TGTGCCAGCAGCGCGGACCTAGCGGGGGCTACCTACAATGAGCAGTTCTTC. Full variable domain (remainder filled in from reference TRBV7-6 and TRBJ2-1): GAGVSQSPRYKVTKRGQDVALRCDPISGHVSLYWYRQALGQGPEFLTYFNYEAQQDKSGLPNDRFSAERPEGSISTLTIQRTEQRDSAMYRCASSADLAGATYNEQFFGPGTRLTVL.